This T cell receptor beta chain is drawn from a study of OX40 agonist ivuxolimab in advanced cancers. As for the study more broadly: Ivuxolimab, which targeted the costimulatory receptor OX40 (CD134), was an agonistic, fully human IgG2 monoclonal antibody. Intravenous ivuxolimab was administered to patients every 2 weeks at six dose levels: 0.01, 0.1, 0.3, 1.5, 3 and 10 mg/kg. Of the roughly 51 patients in dose escalation, 19 had hepatocellular carcinoma, approximately 15 had melanoma, 9 had renal cell carcinoma and 9 had head and neck cancer. The dose-escalation cohort was over 70% male with a mean age of about 60 years, ranging from roughly 20 to 80. Patients were allowed to have had prior anti-PD-1, anti-PD-L1 or anti-CTLA-4 therapy, and approximately 41% of the dose-escalation patients had previously received checkpoint inhibitors. Partial responses occurred in three dose-escalation patients: two with cutaneous melanoma and one with hepatocellular carcinoma. The point of sequencing TCRbeta in the periphery was to test whether ivuxolimab changed TCR sequence diversity and drove clonal T-cell expansion. The paper covers the monotherapy dose-escalation part of the phase I ivuxolimab trial, which included N of about 51 patients. The study at large found these results: Which antigens the clonally expanded peripheral T cells were specific for was not determined. Low levels of normalized T-cell clonal expansion were also seen in some nonresponding patients. Clonal expansion of both CD4+ and CD8+ blood T cells was observed from baseline to week 6 at doses 0.1 to 3.0 mg/kg. In the 0.1-3.0 mg/kg groups, partial responders had among the lowest normalized peripheral clonal expansion, particularly in CD8+ T cells. After ivuxolimab, more expanded clones were found on average in CD8+ T cells than in CD4+ T cells.

The CDR3 spans 11 residues, from the cysteine through the phenylalanine. Of all the DNA, just the CDR3 is kept, 33 bases in frame from base 1. The germline V gene yields SQVTM for CDR1 and ANQGSEA for CDR2. Trimming costs V 3 bases and J 0 bases, and their ends lie 2 bases apart. About this clone itself: Its antigen is still unknown. Base qualities are not at hand, and no much larger clone is one base apart.

Genomic DNA was isolated from the sorted cells so that the TCRbeta CDR3 region could be sequenced. The immunoSEQ Assay was used to sequence the TCRbeta CDR3 regions. In its TCRdb copy, this immuneACCESS table keeps in-frame sequences only and misses some clones. Where compared with another copy, unresolved V genes explain less than half of these, and the others have no known cause. The sample table holds 60,000 to 70,000 clones, of which roughly 87% were seen once. The top ten constitute approximately 5.1% of the sample. Patients with autoimmune disease history or receiving systemic immunosuppression were excluded from the trial. Peripheral blood for TCR sequencing was collected from all dose cohorts at baseline, on cycle 4 day 1, and on cycle 7 day 1. The samples were taken from a phase I, first-in-human, multicenter, open-label dose-escalation trial of ivuxolimab. Adults with locally advanced or metastatic head and neck squamous cell, hepatocellular, melanoma or renal cell carcinoma were enrolled in the trial. Before TCR sequencing, CD4+ and CD8+ T cells were separately sorted from peripheral blood.

The clonotype comes from an adult with an advanced solid tumor such as melanoma, head and neck, liver or kidney cancer. The rearranged chain carries TRBV29-1 and TRBJ1-1; no confident D gene assignment can be made. The source material was CD4+ or CD8+ T cells sorted from blood, sampled in a trial of the OX40 agonist ivuxolimab. The sequenced DNA: TGCAGCGTTGAGTTGAACACTGAAGCTTTCTTT. The translation is CSVELNTEAFF.